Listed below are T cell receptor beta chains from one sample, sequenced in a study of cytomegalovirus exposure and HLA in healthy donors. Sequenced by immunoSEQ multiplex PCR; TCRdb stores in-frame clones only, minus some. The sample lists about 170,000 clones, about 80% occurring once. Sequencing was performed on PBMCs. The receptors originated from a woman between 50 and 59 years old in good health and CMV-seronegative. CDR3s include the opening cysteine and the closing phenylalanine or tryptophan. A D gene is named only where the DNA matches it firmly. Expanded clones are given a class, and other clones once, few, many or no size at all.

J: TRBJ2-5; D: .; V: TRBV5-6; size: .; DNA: TGTGCCAGCAGCTTGATCTCGGGTGTCCGAGAGACCCAGTACTTC; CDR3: CASSLISGVRETQYF
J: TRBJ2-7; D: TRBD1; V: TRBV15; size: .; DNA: TGTGCCACCAGCAGAGTACAGGGGACCTACGAGCAGTACTTC; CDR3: CATSRVQGTYEQYF
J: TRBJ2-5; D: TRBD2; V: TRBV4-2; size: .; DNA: TGTGCCAGCAGCCCTCAGGCGGCGGGAGTGGTGGAGACCCAGTACTTC; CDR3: CASSPQAAGVVETQYF
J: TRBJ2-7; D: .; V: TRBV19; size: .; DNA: TGTGCCAGTAGTCAGTCGACAGGCCTCTCCTACGAGCAGTACTTC; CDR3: CASSQSTGLSYEQYF
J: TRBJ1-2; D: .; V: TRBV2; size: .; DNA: TGTGCCAGCCTCCTTTCGCAACAGGGTTTTGGTGGCTACACCTTC; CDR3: CASLLSQQGFGGYTF
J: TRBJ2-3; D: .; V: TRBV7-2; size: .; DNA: TGTGCCAGCAGCTTAGGACCACACCAGGGTACGCAGTATTTT; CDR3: CASSLGPHQGTQYF
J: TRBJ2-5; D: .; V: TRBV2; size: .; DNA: TGTGCCAGCAGGGGCCGAGGTAGGGAGGAGACCCAGTACTTC; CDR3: CASRGRGREETQYF
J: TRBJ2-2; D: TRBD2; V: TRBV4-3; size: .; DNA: TGCGCCAGCAGCCAAGATTTTAGACTAGCGGGAGCCGGGGAGCTGTTTTTT; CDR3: CASSQDFRLAGAGELFF
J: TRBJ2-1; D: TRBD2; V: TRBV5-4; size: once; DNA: TGTGCCAGCAGCTTGGCCGGGACTAGGCCCTCCAATGAGCAGTTCTTC; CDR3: CASSLAGTRPSNEQFF
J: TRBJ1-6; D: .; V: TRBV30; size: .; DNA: TGTGCCTGGAGTGCTAGGCGTGATTCACCCCTCCACTTT; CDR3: CAWSARRDSPLHF
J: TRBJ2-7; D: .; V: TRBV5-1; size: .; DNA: TGCGCCAGCAGCAAGGACAGAGCCTACGAGCAGTACTTC; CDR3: CASSKDRAYEQYF
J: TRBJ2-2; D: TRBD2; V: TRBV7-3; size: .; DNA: TGTGCCAGCAGCACCTCTGGCGGGAGCAGTATCGGGGAGCTGTTTTTT; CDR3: CASSTSGGSSIGELFF
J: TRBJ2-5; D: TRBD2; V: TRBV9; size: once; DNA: TGTGCCAGCAGCGTAGCCCCCCGGGGGGGAGGTGAGACCCAGTACTTC; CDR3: CASSVAPRGGGETQYF
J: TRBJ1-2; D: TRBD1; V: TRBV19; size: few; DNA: TGTGCCAGTAGTCTCCTACAGGGGATGGGCTATGGCTACACCTTC; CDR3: CASSLLQGMGYGYTF
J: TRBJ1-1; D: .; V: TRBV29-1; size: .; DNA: TGCAGCTTTACACAGGGATATGAAGCTTTCTTT; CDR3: CSFTQGYEAFF
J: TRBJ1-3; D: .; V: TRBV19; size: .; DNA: TGTGCCAGTAGTGGCCTCCGTGGAAACACCATATATTTT; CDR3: CASSGLRGNTIYF
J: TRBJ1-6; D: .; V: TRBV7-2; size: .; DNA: TGTGCCACCAGGGGAGGGGCAAATTCACCCCTCCACTTT; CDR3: CATRGGANSPLHF